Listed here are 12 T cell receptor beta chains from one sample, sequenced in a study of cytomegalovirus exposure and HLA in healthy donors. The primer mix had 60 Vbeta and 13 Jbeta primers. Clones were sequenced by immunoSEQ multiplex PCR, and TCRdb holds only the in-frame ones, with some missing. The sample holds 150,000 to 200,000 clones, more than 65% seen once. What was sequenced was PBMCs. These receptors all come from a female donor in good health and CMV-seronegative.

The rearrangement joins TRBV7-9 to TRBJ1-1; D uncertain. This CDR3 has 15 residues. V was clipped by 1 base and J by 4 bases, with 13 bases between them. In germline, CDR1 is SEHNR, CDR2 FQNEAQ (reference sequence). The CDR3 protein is CASSLVRGLGTEAFF. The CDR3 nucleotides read TGTGCCAGCAGCTTAGTTCGGGGTTTAGGCACTGAAGCTTTCTTT.

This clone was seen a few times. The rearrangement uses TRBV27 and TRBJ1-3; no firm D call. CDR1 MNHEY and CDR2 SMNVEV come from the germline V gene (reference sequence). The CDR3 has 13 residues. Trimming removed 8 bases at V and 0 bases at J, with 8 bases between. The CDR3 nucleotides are TGTGCCAGCCGCGGTTTCTCTGGAAACACCATATATTTT. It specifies CASRGFSGNTIYF.

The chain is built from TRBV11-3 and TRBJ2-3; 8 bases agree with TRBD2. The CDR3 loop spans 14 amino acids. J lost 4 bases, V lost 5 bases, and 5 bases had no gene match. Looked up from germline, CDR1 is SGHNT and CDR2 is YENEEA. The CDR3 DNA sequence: TGTGCCAGCAGCACCCGGACTAGCTCAGATACGCAGTATTTT. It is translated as CASSTRTSSDTQYF.

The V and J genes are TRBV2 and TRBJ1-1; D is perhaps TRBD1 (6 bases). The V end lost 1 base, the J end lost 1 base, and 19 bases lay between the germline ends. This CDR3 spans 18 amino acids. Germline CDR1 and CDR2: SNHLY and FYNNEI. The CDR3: CASSEGWGGPSTNTEAFF. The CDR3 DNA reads TGTGCCAGCAGTGAAGGTTGGGGGGGGCCATCTACGAACACTGAAGCTTTCTTT.

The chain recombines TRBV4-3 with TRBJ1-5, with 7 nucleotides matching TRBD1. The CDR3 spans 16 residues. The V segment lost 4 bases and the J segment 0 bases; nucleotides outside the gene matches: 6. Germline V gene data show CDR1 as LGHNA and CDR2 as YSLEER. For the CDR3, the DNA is TGCGCCAGCAGCCCGAGACAGGGTAATAGCAATCAGCCCCAGCATTTT. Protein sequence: CASSPRQGNSNQPQHF.

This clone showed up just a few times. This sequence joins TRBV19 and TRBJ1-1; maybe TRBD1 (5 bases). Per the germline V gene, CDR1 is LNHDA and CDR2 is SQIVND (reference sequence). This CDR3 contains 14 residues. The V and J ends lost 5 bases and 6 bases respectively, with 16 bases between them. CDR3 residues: CASSLAGTGAEAFF. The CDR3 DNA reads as TGTGCCAGTAGTCTGGCCGGGACGGGGGCTGAAGCTTTCTTT.

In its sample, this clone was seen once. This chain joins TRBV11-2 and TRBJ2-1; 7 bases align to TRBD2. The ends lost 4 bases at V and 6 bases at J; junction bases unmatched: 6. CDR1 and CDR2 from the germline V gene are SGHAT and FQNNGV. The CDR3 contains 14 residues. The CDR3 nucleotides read TGTGCCAGCAGCTCTGGACTAGTTGCCAATGAGCAGTTCTTC. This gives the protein CASSSGLVANEQFF.

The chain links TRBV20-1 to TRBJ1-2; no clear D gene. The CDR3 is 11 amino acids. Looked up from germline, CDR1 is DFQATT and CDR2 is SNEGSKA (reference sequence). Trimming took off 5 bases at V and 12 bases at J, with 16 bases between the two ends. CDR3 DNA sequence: TGCAGTGCTTCCACGGGGAGCCTCGACACCTTC. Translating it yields CSASTGSLDTF.

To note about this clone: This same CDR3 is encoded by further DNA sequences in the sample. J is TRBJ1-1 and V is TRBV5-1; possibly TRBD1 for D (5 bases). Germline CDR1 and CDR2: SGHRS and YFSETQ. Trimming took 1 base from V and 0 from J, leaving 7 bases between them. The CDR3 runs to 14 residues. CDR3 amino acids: CASSLTGLNTEAFF. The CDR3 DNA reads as TGCGCCAGCAGCTTGACAGGTTTGAACACTGAAGCTTTCTTT.

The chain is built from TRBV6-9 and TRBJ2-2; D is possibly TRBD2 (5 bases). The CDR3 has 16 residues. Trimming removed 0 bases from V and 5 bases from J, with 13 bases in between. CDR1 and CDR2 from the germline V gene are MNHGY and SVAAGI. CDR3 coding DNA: TGTGCCAGCAGTTATTCCACAAGGACGGGGACCGGGGAGCTGTTTTTT. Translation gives CASSYSTRTGTGELFF.

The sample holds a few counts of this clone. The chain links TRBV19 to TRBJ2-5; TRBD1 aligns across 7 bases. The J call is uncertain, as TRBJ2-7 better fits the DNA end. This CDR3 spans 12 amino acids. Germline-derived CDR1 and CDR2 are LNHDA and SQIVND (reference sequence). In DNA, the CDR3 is TGTGCCAGCCAGGGGGTGACACTCGAGCAGTACTTC. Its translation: CASQGVTLEQYF.

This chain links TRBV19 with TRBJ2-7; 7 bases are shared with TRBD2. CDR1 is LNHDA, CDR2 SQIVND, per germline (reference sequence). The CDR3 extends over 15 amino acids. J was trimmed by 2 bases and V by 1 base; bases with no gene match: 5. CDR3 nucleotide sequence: TGTGCCAGTAGTATAGCGGGGGGTTACACCTACGAGCAGTACTTC. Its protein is CASSIAGGYTYEQYF.